This entry lists 3 T cell receptor beta chains sequenced from one sample in a study of radiation and T cells in renal cell carcinoma. Produced via immunoSEQ multiplex PCR; TCRdb's table is partial and in-frame only. Among around 130,000 clones listed, more than 70% were seen once. The time point denotes: blood 2 weeks post-SBRT. Stated treatment: 15 Gy SBRT to primary tumor, nephrectomy 4 weeks later. Sequences were derived from blood, sampled from a patient whose treatment included radiotherapy and nephrectomy. Receptors were obtained from a woman aged 70-85 years with renal cell carcinoma.

The genes are TRBV7-2 and TRBJ2-5; possibly TRBD2 for D (6 bases). The germline V gene encodes CDR1 SGHTA and CDR2 FQGNSA. Trimming stripped 3 bases from V and 3 bases from J, with 8 bases between. The length of the CDR3 is 13 residues. CDR3 bases: TGTGCCAGCAGCTTTGGGGGGAAAGAGACCCAGTACTTC. Residues: CASSFGGKETQYF.

This clone has only one observation. In DNA form, the CDR3 reads TGTGCCAGCAGCATTCATCAGCCCCAGCATTTT. Translating it yields CASSIHQPQHF. The chain employs TRBV28 and TRBJ1-5; D not resolved. Trimming took off 6 bases at V and 5 bases at J, with 5 bases between the two ends. The CDR3 runs to 11 residues. Germline V lookup: CDR1 MDHEN, CDR2 SYDVKM. Combining the CDR3 with reference TRBV28 and TRBJ1-5 gives the whole variable domain DVKVTQSSRYLVKRTGEKVFLECVQDMDHENMFWYRQDPGLGLRLIYFSYDVKMKEKGDIPEGYSVSREKKERFSLILESASTNQTSMYLCASSIHQPQHFGDGTRLSIL.

The gene calls are TRBV11-2 and TRBJ1-1; D perhaps matches TRBD1 (6 bases). The ends were cut back, 7 bases at V and 4 bases at J, with 16 bases in the middle. This CDR3 contains 14 residues. The germline gives CDR1 SGHAT, CDR2 FQNNGV. The CDR3: CASTPGGQFTEAFF. CDR3 nucleotide sequence: TGTGCCAGCACTCCGGGCGGACAGTTCACTGAAGCTTTCTTT. Supplemented by reference TRBV11-2 and TRBJ1-1, the full variable domain reads EAGVAQSPRYKIIEKRQSVAFWCNPISGHATLYWYQQILGQGPKLLIQFQNNGVVDDSQLPKDRFSAERLKGVDSTLKIQPAKLEDSAVYLCASTPGGQFTEAFFGQGTRLTVV.